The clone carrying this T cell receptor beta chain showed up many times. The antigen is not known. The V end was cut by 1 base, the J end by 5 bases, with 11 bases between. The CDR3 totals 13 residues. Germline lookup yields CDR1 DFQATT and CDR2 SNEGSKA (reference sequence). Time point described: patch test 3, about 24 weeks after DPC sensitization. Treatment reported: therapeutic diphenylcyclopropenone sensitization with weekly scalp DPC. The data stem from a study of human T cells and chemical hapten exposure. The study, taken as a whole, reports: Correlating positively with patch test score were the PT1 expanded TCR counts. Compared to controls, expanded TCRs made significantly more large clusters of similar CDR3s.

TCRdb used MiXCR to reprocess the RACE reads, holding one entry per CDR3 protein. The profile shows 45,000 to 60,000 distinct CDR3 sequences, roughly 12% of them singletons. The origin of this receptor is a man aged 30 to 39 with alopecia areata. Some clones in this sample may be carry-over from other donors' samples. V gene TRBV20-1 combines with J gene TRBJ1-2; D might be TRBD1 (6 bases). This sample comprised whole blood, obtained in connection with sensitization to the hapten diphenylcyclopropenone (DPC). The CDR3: CSARVGAGYGYTF. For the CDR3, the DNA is TGCAGTGCTAGAGTGGGGGCTGGGTATGGCTACACCTTC.